The next 5 T cell receptor beta chains were all read from a single sample in a study of cytomegalovirus exposure and HLA in healthy donors. The primer mix had 60 Vbeta and 13 Jbeta primers. TCRdb's copy holds only in-frame clones and misses some; the assay was immunoSEQ multiplex PCR. The profile covers over 95,000 clones, with 75% to 80% appearing a single time and more than 10% taken by the ten largest. The specimen was PBMCs. The source of these receptors is a woman aged 40 to 50 in good health and CMV-seropositive.

The genes are TRBV6-1 and TRBJ2-5, with D possibly TRBD1 on 6 matching bases. There are 15 residues in the CDR3. V lost 4 bases to trimming and J lost 4 bases, with 16 bases between them. Germline assignment: CDR1 MNHNS and CDR2 SASEGT. For the CDR3, the DNA is TGTGCCAGCAGTGGGCCGGGACAAAGGGGAGAGACCCAGTACTTC. It specifies CASSGPGQRGETQYF.

The table lists this clone with a few counts. The V call is TRBV5-1, the J call TRBJ1-4; the D gene is possibly TRBD1 (6 bases). CDR1 is SGHRS, CDR2 YFSETQ, per germline. V was trimmed by 0 bases and J by 8 bases, leaving 11 bases between them. This CDR3 has 14 amino acids. The CDR3 sequence is CASSLAGAEEKLFF. For the CDR3, the DNA is TGCGCCAGCAGCTTGGCAGGGGCCGAAGAAAAACTGTTTTTT.

This clone was observed a few times. The chain joins TRBV5-1 to TRBJ2-3; D remains ambiguous. The germline gives CDR1 SGHRS, CDR2 YFSETQ. V gave up 4 bases and J gave up 5 bases, with 5 bases separating them. The CDR3 loop spans 11 amino acids. The CDR3: CASSELDTQYF. The DNA of the CDR3 is TGCGCCAGCAGCGAGTTAGATACGCAGTATTTT.

The rearrangement joins TRBV15 to TRBJ1-5, with D tentatively TRBD1 (6 bases). Deletions cut 6 bases from V and 0 bases from J, with 21 bases between. The CDR3 length is 18 residues. Germline V gene data show CDR1 as LNHNV and CDR2 as YYDKDF (reference sequence). The DNA of the CDR3 is TGTGCCACCAGGAATCCGGGGCTTGGACAGCTTAGCAATCAGCCCCAGCATTTT. It codes for CATRNPGLGQLSNQPQHF.

In its sample, this clone was seen a few times. The V call is TRBV19, the J call TRBJ2-5, with 8 bases aligning to TRBD2. After removal of 1 base from V and 5 bases from J, the junction contained 3 bases not matched to a gene. Germline V gene lookup returns CDR1 LNHDA and CDR2 SQIVND (reference sequence). The CDR3 totals 14 residues. CDR3 residues: CASSIAGGFETQYF. The DNA of the CDR3 is TGTGCCAGTAGTATAGCGGGGGGGTTTGAGACCCAGTACTTC.